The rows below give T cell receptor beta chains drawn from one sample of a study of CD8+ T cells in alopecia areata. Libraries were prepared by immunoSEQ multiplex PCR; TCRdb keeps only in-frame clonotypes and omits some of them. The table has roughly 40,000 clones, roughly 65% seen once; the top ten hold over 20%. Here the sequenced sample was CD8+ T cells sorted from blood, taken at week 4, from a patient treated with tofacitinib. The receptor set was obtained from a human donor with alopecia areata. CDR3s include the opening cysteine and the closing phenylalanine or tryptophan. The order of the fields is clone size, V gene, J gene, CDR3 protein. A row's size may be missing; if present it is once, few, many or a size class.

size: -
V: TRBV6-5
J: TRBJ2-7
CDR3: CASSYLSGGAGEQYF

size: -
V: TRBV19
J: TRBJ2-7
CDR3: CASSLDSTYEQYF

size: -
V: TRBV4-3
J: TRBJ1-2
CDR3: CASSQDPGTAYGYTF

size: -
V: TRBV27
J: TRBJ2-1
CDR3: CASSYIAGVHNEQFF

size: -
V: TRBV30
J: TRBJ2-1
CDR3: CACWDRGHNEQFF

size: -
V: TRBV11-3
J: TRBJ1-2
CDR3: CASSFGDTTYGYTF

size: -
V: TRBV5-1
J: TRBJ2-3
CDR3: CASSFRGGYTDTQYF

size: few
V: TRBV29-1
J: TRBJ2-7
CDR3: CSVEDPRQGGIYEQYF

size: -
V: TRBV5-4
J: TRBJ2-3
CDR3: CASSLEARTDTQYF

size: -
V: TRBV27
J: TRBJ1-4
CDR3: CASSLIAGGSEKLFF

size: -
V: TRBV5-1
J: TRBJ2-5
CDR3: CASSKGTGGIETQYF

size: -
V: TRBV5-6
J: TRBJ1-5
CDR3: CASSLGNQPQHF

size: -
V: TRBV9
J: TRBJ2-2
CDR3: CASSVGNTGELFF

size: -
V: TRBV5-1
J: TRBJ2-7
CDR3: CASSPFNGQGNYEQYF

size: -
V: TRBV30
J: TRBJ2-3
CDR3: CAWSPGQTDTQYF

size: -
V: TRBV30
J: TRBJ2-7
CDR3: CAWSAGAGAYEQYF

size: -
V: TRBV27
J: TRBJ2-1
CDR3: CASSPKTGYNEQFF

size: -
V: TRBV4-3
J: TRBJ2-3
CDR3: CASSQVVLAGARTDTQYF

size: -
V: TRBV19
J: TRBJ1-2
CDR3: CASSPSGGAVVGYTF

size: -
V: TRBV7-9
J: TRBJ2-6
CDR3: CASSSGAPGSGANVLTF

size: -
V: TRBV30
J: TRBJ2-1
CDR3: CAWSSGGSYNEQFF

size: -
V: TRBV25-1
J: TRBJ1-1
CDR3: CASSPEGTGNTEAFF

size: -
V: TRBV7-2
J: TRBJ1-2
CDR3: CASSLAVGYTF

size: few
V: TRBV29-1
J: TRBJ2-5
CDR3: CSVPMSGGQETQYF

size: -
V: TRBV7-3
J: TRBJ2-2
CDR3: CASSSQRGTGELFF

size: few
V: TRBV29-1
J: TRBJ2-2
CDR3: CSVERRSGELFF

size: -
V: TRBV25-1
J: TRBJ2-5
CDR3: CASSEEERQAGEETQYF

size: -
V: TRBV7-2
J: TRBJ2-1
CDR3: CASSLGGLSNEQFF

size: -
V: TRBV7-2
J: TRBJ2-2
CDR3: CASDRGTGELFF